The clone carrying this T cell receptor beta chain was observed once. These data belong to a study of shared clonotypes between healthy human individuals. Whole-study context: Every donor yielded three CD4 naive, three CD4 memory, two CD8 naive and one CD8 memory plate.

The V and J ends lost 0 bases and 0 bases respectively, with 18 bases between them. The CDR3 spans 18 residues. Germline V gene lookup returns CDR1 GTSNPN and CDR2 SVGIG (reference sequence). The data were produced by immunoSEQ multiplex PCR, yet TCRdb's version contains in-frame clones alone and is incomplete. Among about 1.5 million clones, more than 95% were seen once, and the ten largest hold approximately 1.1%. The study separated CD4+ cells into CD45RA+ naive and CD45RA-negative memory subsets. The TCR originated in a man between 25 and 39 years old in good health. The genes are TRBV30 and TRBJ1-3; D is perhaps TRBD1 (5 bases). The sequencing input was naive CD4+ T cells sorted from blood. Subset defined: CD45RA+ positively selected. CDR3 DNA: TGTGCCTGGAGTGTCCTCCTCGGGACTTCCAGCTCTGGAAACACCATATATTTT. It encodes CAWSVLLGTSSSGNTIYF.